This record looks at one T cell receptor beta chain sequence and its context. Its antigen is as yet unknown. The data were obtained in a study of Ad26.COV2.S vaccination and SARS-CoV-2 variants. Study context: Vaccine-arm donor from the placebo-controlled COV1001 Ad26.COV2.S trial. Ad26.COV2.S was injected intramuscularly once or twice, 56 days apart.

Treatment indicated: 19 received Ad26.COV2.S at low or high dose, single or two shots; roughly 5 received placebo; per-sample allocation not given. Following the first vaccine or placebo injection, samples were taken on day 63. This Boston cohort included adults aged 18-55 years. Produced via immunoSEQ multiplex PCR; TCRdb's table is partial and in-frame only. The sample lists approximately 480,000 clones, around 88% occurring once. Study observations and caveats: CD8+ and CD4+ T cells specific for spike reportedly responded with substantial breadth after vaccination.

The sequencing here drew on peripheral blood, taken in a trial of Ad26.COV2.S vaccine versus placebo. The receptor comes from a person between 18 and 59 years old who received the Ad26.COV2.S COVID-19 vaccine or a placebo.

CDR3 sequence: CASSTKGQGREKLFF. CDR3 nucleotides: TGTGCCAGCAGCACAAAGGGACAGGGGCGCGAAAAACTGTTTTTT. The chain carries TRBV5-6 and TRBJ1-4; TRBD1 matches at 10 bases. The germline V gene has CDR1 SGHDT and CDR2 YYEEEE. V dropped 4 bases and J dropped 8; count of bases not matched to a gene: 8. This CDR3 region has 15 residues.